This T cell receptor beta chain was sequenced during a study of blood T cell repertoires in COVID-19. The method was immunoSEQ multiplex PCR; TCRdb's version includes in-frame clones alone and lacks a portion of them. The sample yields about 210,000 clones, 75% to 90% seen once. This CDR3 is built from 13 residues. Germline CDR1 and CDR2: LGHNA and YNFKEQ. Between the trimmed V and J ends, which lost 0 bases and 13 bases, there was a span of 13 bases. Cohorts were assigned according to the clinical history that participants reported. Sequences were obtained from PBMCs or T cells enriched from blood (not recorded which). The rearrangement uses TRBV4-2 and TRBJ2-1, with D possibly TRBD2 on 7 matching bases. The TCR originated in a man between 40 and 49 years old who had recovered from COVID-19. In DNA form, the CDR3 reads TGTGCCAGCAGCCAAGATTGGGGGGGCAACCAGTTCTTC. This translates into CASSQDWGGNQFF.